This T cell receptor (beta chain) was observed in a study of response to subunit inactivated influenza vaccine. The study, taken as a whole, reports: Each seasonal flu vaccination may recruit only limited new T cells, authors suggested.

Looked up from germline, CDR1 is MNHEY and CDR2 is SMNVEV (reference sequence). The CDR3 runs 14 residues. V was trimmed by 6 bases and J by 4 bases, leaving 15 bases between them. TCRdb recomputed calls from the RT-PCR reads with MiXCR, one row per CDR3 protein. The sample includes fewer than 650,000 distinct CDR3 sequences, roughly 13% seen only once; the top ten take roughly 13%. This clonotype was detected ten times or more. What it binds is unknown. This sequence was found in a man aged 50-60 years who received an inactivated influenza vaccine. V gene TRBV27 combines with J gene TRBJ1-1; no reliable D call. The specimen was PBMCs from blood, collected roughly 6 weeks after vaccination. The chain's CDR3 is CASSKELASTEAFF. The CDR3 coding sequence is TGTGCCAGCAGCAAAGAATTGGCTAGCACTGAAGCTTTCTTT.